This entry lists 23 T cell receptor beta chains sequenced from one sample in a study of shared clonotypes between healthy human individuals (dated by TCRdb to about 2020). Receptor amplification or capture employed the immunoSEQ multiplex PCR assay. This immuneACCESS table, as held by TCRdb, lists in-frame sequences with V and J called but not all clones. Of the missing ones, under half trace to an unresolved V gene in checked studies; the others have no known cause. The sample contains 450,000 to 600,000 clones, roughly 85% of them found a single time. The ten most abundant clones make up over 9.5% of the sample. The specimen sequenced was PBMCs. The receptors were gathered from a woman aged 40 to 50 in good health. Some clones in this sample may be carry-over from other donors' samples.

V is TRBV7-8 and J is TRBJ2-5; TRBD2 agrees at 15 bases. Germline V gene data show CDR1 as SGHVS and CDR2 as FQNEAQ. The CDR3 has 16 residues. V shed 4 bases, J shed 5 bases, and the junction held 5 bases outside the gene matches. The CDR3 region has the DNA TGTGCCAGCAGCTCTGGACTAGCGGGAGGGCAGGAGACCCAGTACTTC. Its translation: CASSSGLAGGQETQYF.

The CDR3 DNA is TGTGCCAGCAGGGGGACAGGGGGGAACACTGAAGCTTTCTTT. This codes for CASRGTGGNTEAFF. This rearrangement joins TRBV6-1 to TRBJ1-1; 11 bases map to TRBD1. The CDR3 contains 14 residues. CDR1 and CDR2 from the germline V gene are MNHNS and SASEGT. With 6 bases clipped from V and 1 base from J, the junction kept 1 base outside the gene matches.

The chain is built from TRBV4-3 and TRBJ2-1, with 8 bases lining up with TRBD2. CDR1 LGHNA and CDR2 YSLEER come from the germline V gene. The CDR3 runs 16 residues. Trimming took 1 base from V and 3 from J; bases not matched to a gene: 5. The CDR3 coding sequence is TGCGCCAGCAGCCAAGCTCCTAGCGGGTACTACAATGAGCAGTTCTTC. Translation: CASSQAPSGYYNEQFF.

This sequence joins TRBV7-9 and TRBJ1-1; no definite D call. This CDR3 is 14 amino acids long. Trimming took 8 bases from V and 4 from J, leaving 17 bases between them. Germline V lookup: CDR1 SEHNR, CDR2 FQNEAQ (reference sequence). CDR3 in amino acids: CASSIGRRVTEAFF. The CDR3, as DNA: TGTGCCAGCTCGATTGGGAGGAGGGTCACTGAAGCTTTCTTT.

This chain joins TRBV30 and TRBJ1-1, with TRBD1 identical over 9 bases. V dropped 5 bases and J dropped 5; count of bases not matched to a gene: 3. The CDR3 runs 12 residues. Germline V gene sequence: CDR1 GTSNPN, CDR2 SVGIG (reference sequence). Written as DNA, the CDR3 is TGTGCCTGGGGGACAGGGATGACTGAAGCTTTCTTT. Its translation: CAWGTGMTEAFF.

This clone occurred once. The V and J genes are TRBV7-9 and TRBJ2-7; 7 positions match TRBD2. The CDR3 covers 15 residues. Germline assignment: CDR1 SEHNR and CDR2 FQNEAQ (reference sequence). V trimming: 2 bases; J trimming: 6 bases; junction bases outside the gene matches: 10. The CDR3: CASSLLSGREAEQYF. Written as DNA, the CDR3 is TGTGCCAGCAGCTTACTCTCCGGACGGGAGGCCGAGCAGTACTTC.

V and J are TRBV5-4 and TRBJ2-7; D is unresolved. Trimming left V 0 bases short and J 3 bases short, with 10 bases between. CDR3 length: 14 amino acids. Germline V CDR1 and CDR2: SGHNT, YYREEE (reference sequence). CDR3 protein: CASSLGSADYEQYF. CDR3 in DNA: TGTGCCAGCAGCTTGGGGTCGGCAGACTACGAGCAGTACTTC. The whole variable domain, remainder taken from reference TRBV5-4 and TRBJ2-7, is ETGVTQSPTHLIKTRGQQVTLRCSSQSGHNTVSWYQQALGQGPQFIFQYYREEENGRGNFPPRFSGLQFPNYSSELNVNALELDDSALYLCASSLGSADYEQYFGPGTRLTVT.

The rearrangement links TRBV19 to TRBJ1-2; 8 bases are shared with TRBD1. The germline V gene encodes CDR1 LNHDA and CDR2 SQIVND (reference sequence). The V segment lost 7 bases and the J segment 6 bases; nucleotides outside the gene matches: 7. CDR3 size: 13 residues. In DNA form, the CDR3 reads TGTGCCAGTACCCGAGGACAGGGAGATGGCTACACCTTC. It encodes CASTRGQGDGYTF. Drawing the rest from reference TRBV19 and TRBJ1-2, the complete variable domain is DGGITQSPKYLFRKEGQNVTLSCEQNLNHDAMYWYRQDPGQGLRLIYYSQIVNDFQKGDIAEGYSVSREKKESFPLTVTSAQKNPTAFYLCASTRGQGDGYTFGSGTRLTVV.

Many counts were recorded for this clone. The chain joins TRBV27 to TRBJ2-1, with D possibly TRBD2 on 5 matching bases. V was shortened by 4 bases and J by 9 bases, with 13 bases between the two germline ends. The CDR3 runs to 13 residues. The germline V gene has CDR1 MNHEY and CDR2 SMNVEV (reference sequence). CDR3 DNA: TGTGCCAGCAGTTACCACTCCCGGGGTGAGCAGTTCTTC. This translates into CASSYHSRGEQFF.

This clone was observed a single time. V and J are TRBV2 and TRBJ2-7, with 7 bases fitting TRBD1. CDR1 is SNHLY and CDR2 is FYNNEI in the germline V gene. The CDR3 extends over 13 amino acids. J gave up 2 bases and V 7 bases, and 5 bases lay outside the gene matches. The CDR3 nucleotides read TGTGCCAGCAAGGGACAGCCTGCCTACGAGCAGTACTTC. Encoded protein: CASKGQPAYEQYF.

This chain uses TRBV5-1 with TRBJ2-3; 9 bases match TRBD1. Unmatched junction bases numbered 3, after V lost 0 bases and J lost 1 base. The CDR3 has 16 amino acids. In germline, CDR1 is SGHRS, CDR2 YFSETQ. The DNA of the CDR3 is TGCGCCAGCAGCTTGGGGGGGACAGGGCGCACAGATACGCAGTATTTT. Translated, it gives CASSLGGTGRTDTQYF.

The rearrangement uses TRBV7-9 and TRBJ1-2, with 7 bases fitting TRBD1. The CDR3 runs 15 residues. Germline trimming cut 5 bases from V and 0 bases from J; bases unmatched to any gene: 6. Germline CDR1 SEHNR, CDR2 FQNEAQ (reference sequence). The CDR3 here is CASSTSGTANYGYTF. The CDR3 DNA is TGTGCCAGCAGCACATCCGGGACAGCTAACTATGGCTACACCTTC.

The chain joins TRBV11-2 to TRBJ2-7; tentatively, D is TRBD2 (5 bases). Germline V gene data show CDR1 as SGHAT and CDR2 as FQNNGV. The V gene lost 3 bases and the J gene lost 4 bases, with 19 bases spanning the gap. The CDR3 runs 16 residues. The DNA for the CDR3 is TGTGCCAGCAGCTTGGACGATGACTTAGCGAGGTACGAGCAGTACTTC. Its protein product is CASSLDDDLARYEQYF.

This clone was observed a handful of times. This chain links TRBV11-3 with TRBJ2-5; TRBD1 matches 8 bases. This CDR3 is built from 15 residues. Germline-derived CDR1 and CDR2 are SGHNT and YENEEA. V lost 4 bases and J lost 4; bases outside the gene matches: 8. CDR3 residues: CASSSPATGGETQYF. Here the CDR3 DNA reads TGTGCCAGCAGCTCCCCTGCCACAGGGGGAGAGACCCAGTACTTC. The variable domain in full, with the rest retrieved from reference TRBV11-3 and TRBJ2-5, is EAGVVQSPRYKIIEKKQPVAFWCNPISGHNTLYWYLQNLGQGPELLIRYENEEAVDDSQLPKDRFSAERLKGVDSTLKIQPAELGDSAVYLCASSSPATGGETQYFGPGTRLLVL.

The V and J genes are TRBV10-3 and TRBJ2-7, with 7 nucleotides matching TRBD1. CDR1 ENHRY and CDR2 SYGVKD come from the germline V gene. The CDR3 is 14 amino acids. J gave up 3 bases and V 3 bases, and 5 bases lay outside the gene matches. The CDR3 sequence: CAISEGTVLYEQYF. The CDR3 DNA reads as TGTGCCATCAGTGAAGGGACAGTCCTCTACGAGCAGTACTTC.

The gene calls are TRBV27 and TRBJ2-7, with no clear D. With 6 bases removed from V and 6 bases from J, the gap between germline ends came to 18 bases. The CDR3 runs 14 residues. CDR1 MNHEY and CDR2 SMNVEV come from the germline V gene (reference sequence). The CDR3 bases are TGTGCCAGCAGATCCTTTAGGGTTATTGGCGAGCAGTACTTC. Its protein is CASRSFRVIGEQYF.

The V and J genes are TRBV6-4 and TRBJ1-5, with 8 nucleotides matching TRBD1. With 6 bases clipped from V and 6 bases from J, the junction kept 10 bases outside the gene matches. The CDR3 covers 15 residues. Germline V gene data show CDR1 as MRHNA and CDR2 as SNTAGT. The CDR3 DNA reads TGTGCCAGCAGCGCCGACAGGGGATCGGGTCAGCCCCAGCATTTT. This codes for CASSADRGSGQPQHF.

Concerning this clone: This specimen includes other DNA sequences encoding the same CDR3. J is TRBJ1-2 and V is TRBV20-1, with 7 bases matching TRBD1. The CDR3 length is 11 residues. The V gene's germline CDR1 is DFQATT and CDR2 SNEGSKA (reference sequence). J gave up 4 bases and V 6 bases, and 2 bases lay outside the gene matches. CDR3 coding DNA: TGCAGTGCCAGGGGGATCTATGGCTACACCTTC. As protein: CSARGIYGYTF.

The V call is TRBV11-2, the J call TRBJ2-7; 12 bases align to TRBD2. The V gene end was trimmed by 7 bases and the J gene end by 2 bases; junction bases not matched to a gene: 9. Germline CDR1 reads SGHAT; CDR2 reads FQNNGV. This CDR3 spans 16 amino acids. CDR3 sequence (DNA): TGTGCCAGCAACAAAGGACTAGCGGGATACCCCTACGAGCAGTACTTC. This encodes CASNKGLAGYPYEQYF.

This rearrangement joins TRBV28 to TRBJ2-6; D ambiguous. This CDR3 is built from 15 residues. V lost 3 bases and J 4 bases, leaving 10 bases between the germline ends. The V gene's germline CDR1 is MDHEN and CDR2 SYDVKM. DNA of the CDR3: TGTGCCAGCAGTTTTCCTCCCTCCGGGGCCAACGTCCTGACTTTC. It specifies CASSFPPSGANVLTF.

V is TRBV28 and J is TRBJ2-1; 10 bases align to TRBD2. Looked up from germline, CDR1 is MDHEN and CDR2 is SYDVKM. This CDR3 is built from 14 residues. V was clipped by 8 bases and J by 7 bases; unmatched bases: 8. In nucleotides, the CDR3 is TGTGCCAGCGCGTTGGCTAGCGGGGGAAATGAGCAGTTCTTC. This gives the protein CASALASGGNEQFF.

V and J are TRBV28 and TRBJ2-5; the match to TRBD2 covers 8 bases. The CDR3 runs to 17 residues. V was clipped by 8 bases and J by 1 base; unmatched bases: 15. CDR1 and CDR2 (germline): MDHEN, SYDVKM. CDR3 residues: CASLGIVLGRGQETQYF. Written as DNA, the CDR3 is TGTGCCAGCTTGGGCATTGTTCTCGGGAGGGGCCAAGAGACCCAGTACTTC.

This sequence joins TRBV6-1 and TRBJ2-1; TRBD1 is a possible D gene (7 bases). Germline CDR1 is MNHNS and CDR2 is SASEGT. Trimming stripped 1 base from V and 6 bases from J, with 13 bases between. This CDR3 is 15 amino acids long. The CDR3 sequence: CASSEGQGGPNEQFF. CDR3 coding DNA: TGTGCCAGCAGTGAAGGTCAGGGGGGCCCCAATGAGCAGTTCTTC.